This TCR beta chain came from a study of blood T cell repertoires in COVID-19. Study in general: Specimens from acute and convalescent COVID-19 originated in the United States, Italy and Spain. T cells, B-cell-depleted T cells, or PBMCs provided the cDNA or gDNA that served as material.

This CDR3 contains 15 residues. V lost 2 bases, J lost 4 bases, and 6 bases stayed unmatched. Germline V gene sequence: CDR1 ENHRY, CDR2 SYGVKD. Original data processing: Researchers report that nucleated cell counts were estimated from reference gene primer amplification. The method was immunoSEQ multiplex PCR; TCRdb's version includes in-frame clones alone and lacks a portion of them. V, J and clone size reflect that table, while D and trimming were determined from the DNA. The table records some 390,000 clones, around 90% of them present only once. The sequenced material came from peripheral blood. J is TRBJ1-1 and V is TRBV10-3; 8 positions match TRBD1. The TCR was taken from a human donor in a cohort sampled during active COVID-19. In DNA, the CDR3 is TGTGCCATCAGTGAGGGCAGGGGGCTCGGCACTGAAGCTTTCTTT. Encoded protein: CAISEGRGLGTEAFF.